Following are 25 T cell receptor beta chains from one sample sequenced in a study of PD-1 blockade in classical Hodgkin lymphoma. The time point was: cycle 4 day 1 (C4D1), after 5 to 7 weeks of nivolumab. Brentuximab vedotin exposure varied, and every patient relapsed after autologous stem cell transplantation. Sequenced by immunoSEQ multiplex PCR; TCRdb stores in-frame clones only, minus some. Among over 25,000 clones listed, over 60% were seen once. The source material was peripheral blood mononuclear cells (PBMCs), sampled before the fourth cycle of nivolumab. All receptors come from a human donor with classical Hodgkin lymphoma.

This clone was found once. The chain links TRBV6-1 to TRBJ1-1; weak D call: TRBD1 (6 bases). The V and J ends lost 4 bases and 2 bases respectively, with 17 bases between them. This CDR3 spans 16 amino acids. The germline V gene encodes CDR1 MNHNS and CDR2 SASEGT. CDR3 DNA: TGTGCCAGCAGTGTCGGAAAGGGGGGGATAAACACTGAAGCTTTCTTT. Amino acid sequence: CASSVGKGGINTEAFF.

CDR3 amino acids: CASSSDRYTGELFF. The CDR3 DNA reads as TGTGCCAGCAGTTCAGACAGGTACACCGGGGAGCTGTTTTTT. The V gene is TRBV6-1, the J gene TRBJ2-2, with D possibly being TRBD1 (6 bases). V lost 5 bases to trimming and J lost 3 bases, with 10 bases between them. The CDR3 totals 14 residues. Germline values: CDR1 MNHNS, CDR2 SASEGT.

The rearrangement uses TRBV5-4 and TRBJ2-3; 12 bases agree with TRBD2. V was clipped by 3 bases and J by 2 bases; unmatched bases: 4. CDR3 length equals 16 residues. Germline CDR1 is SGHNT and CDR2 is YYREEE (reference sequence). The CDR3 sequence is CASSYWTSGTTDTQYF. The CDR3 region has the DNA TGTGCCAGCAGCTACTGGACTAGCGGGACCACAGATACGCAGTATTTT.

The chain is built from TRBV7-2 and TRBJ2-6; D remains unclear. This CDR3 spans 15 amino acids. V was pared by 1 base and J by 5 bases, with 9 bases between. The germline gives CDR1 SGHTA, CDR2 FQGNSA. The CDR3 bases are TGTGCCAGCAGCTTAGAGGATCTACGGGCCAACGTCCTGACTTTC. Translated: CASSLEDLRANVLTF.

The chain combines TRBV11-2 with TRBJ1-3; TRBD1 is a possible D gene (6 bases). V lost 1 base and J lost 2, with 12 bases in between. The CDR3 is 16 amino acids. The germline CDR1 and CDR2 sequences are SGHAT and FQNNGV. CDR3 sequence: CASSLGFGGTGNTIYF. Written as DNA, the CDR3 is TGTGCCAGCAGCTTAGGGTTCGGGGGCACTGGAAACACCATATATTTT.

This clone appeared a few times. This sequence joins TRBV11-2 and TRBJ1-3; a weak D match, TRBD1 (6 bases). The V and J ends lost 5 bases and 0 bases respectively, with 14 bases between them. Per germline, CDR1 SGHAT and CDR2 FQNNGV. The CDR3 totals 16 residues. CDR3 protein: CASSPLWTVSGNTIYF. The CDR3 coding sequence is TGTGCCAGCAGCCCTCTGTGGACAGTCTCTGGAAACACCATATATTTT.

This chain connects TRBV6-5 to TRBJ1-2; TRBD1 might be the D (5 bases). CDR3 size: 13 residues. Deletions cut 2 bases from V and 4 bases from J, with 8 bases between. Germline assignment: CDR1 MNHEY and CDR2 SVGAGI. The CDR3 protein is CASSYGAGYGYTF. CDR3 in DNA: TGTGCCAGCAGTTACGGGGCAGGCTATGGCTACACCTTC.

This chain links TRBV7-8 with TRBJ2-7; 7 nucleotides line up with TRBD2. The CDR3 is 15 residues long. Unmatched junction bases numbered 7, after V lost 1 base and J lost 4 bases. Germline assignment: CDR1 SGHVS and CDR2 FQNEAQ. The CDR3 loop reads CASSLGPTSAYEQYF. The CDR3 DNA sequence: TGTGCCAGCAGCTTAGGTCCCACTAGCGCGTACGAGCAGTACTTC.

The chain uses TRBV4-2 and TRBJ2-2; D gene uncertain. The CDR3 runs 13 residues. The germline V and J ends were trimmed by 3 bases and 7 bases, with 9 bases remaining between them. Per the germline V gene, CDR1 is LGHNA and CDR2 is YNFKEQ. The CDR3 spells CASSHEENGELFF. CDR3 DNA sequence: TGTGCCAGCAGCCATGAGGAAAACGGGGAGCTGTTTTTT.

The chain joins TRBV30 to TRBJ1-1; 8 bases map to TRBD1. The CDR3 covers 15 residues. Trimming cost V 4 bases and J 3 bases; bases outside gene matches: 10. Looked up from germline, CDR1 is GTSNPN and CDR2 is SVGIG (reference sequence). The CDR3 DNA is TGTGCCTGGATAGGGACGGACAGGGTGGACACTGAAGCTTTCTTT. It yields the protein CAWIGTDRVDTEAFF.

This clone was seen more than once but under ten times. This sequence joins TRBV5-1 and TRBJ2-7; a possible D gene is TRBD1 (5 bases). V was clipped by 4 bases and J by 2 bases, with 13 bases between them. The CDR3 length is 14 residues. The germline V gene has CDR1 SGHRS and CDR2 YFSETQ. The CDR3 sequence: CASSALQGPYEQYF. The CDR3 region has the DNA TGCGCCAGCAGCGCCCTCCAGGGCCCCTACGAGCAGTACTTC.

This clone showed up just a few times. The chain has TRBV5-1 and TRBJ1-1; D gene unclear. Trimming stripped 3 bases from V and 4 bases from J, with 16 bases between. Germline V lookup: CDR1 SGHRS, CDR2 YFSETQ. CDR3 length: 15 residues. The CDR3 here is CASSSQAGRGTEAFF. The CDR3 DNA reads TGCGCCAGCAGCTCTCAGGCAGGCCGGGGCACTGAAGCTTTCTTT.

V and J are TRBV25-1 and TRBJ1-2; D possibly corresponds to TRBD1 (6 bases). CDR1 MGHDK and CDR2 SYGVNS come from the germline V gene. CDR3 length: 13 residues. Trimming left V 7 bases short and J 7 bases short, with 16 bases between. The CDR3 sequence is CASTKGGSAGYTF. The DNA for the CDR3 is TGTGCCAGCACTAAAGGGGGGTCGGCTGGCTACACCTTC.

This clone was counted once. The chain couples TRBV5-1 to TRBJ2-1; 12 positions match TRBD2. This CDR3 spans 19 amino acids. Losses at the gene ends were 4 bases for V and 3 bases for J; bases not matched to a gene: 14. Germline CDR1 SGHRS, CDR2 YFSETQ. The CDR3 loop reads CASSTPGTSGLTGYNEQFF. The DNA of the CDR3 is TGCGCCAGCAGCACTCCCGGGACTAGCGGGTTGACGGGCTACAATGAGCAGTTCTTC.

This sequence joins TRBV7-6 and TRBJ1-1; unclear D gene. Trimming stripped 1 base from V and 0 bases from J, with 12 bases between. This CDR3 region has 16 residues. Germline assignment: CDR1 SGHVS and CDR2 FNYEAQ. As DNA, the CDR3 is TGTGCCAGCAGCTTAGGAATCGGGCCGATGAACACTGAAGCTTTCTTT. It encodes CASSLGIGPMNTEAFF.

The chain uses TRBV10-1 and TRBJ2-1; D uncertain. Germline assignment: CDR1 WNHNN and CDR2 SYGVQD (reference sequence). Trimming took off 2 bases at V and 4 bases at J, with 6 bases between the two ends. CDR3 length: 13 residues. DNA of the CDR3: TGCGCCAGCAGTGAGGCGATATACAATGAGCAGTTCTTC. It is translated as CASSEAIYNEQFF.

The V call is TRBV5-1, the J call TRBJ1-2, with TRBD1 matching 7 bases. The CDR3 length is 16 residues. Germline CDR1 SGHRS, CDR2 YFSETQ. J gave up 0 bases and V 1 base, and 6 bases lay outside the gene matches. This CDR3 reads CASSLTGEVANYGYTF. The CDR3 region has the DNA TGCGCCAGCAGCTTGACAGGGGAGGTGGCTAACTATGGCTACACCTTC.

The V call is TRBV6-1, the J call TRBJ2-4; D gene unclear. V lost 7 bases, J lost 1 base, and 11 bases lay in between. The CDR3 totals 14 residues. Germline-derived CDR1 and CDR2 are MNHNS and SASEGT. The CDR3, as DNA: TGTGCCAGCATAGGCCATGGGGCCAAAAACATTCAGTACTTC. Amino acids: CASIGHGAKNIQYF.

The V and J genes are TRBV28 and TRBJ1-4; D may be TRBD1 (6 bases). CDR3 length equals 17 residues. Trimming shortened V by 5 bases and J by 6 bases, and 22 bases separated the two germline ends. Germline V lookup: CDR1 MDHEN, CDR2 SYDVKM. The CDR3 coding sequence is TGTGCCAGCAGTCTGCACCTCCGGGACAACGACGATGAAAAACTGTTTTTT. It encodes CASSLHLRDNDDEKLFF.

This clone was detected a few times. This chain connects TRBV10-2 to TRBJ2-5; D is uncertain. CDR1 is WSHSY, CDR2 SAAADI, per germline. Trimming shortened V by 3 bases and J by 4 bases, and 9 bases separated the two germline ends. The CDR3 consists of 13 residues. The DNA for the CDR3 is TGCGCCAGCAGTGAAGCAAGAATAGAGACCCAGTACTTC. Translating it yields CASSEARIETQYF.

The J gene is TRBJ2-3, the V gene TRBV27; D is ambiguous. Deletions cut 3 bases from V and 7 bases from J, with 11 bases between. Germline V CDR1 and CDR2: MNHEY, SMNVEV (reference sequence). The CDR3 length is 13 residues. CDR3: CASSFSRDYTQYF. The CDR3 region has the DNA TGTGCCAGCAGTTTTTCTCGAGATTATACGCAGTATTTT.

The J gene is TRBJ2-2, the V gene TRBV5-4, with 11 bases matching TRBD2. There are 15 residues in the CDR3. J lost 6 bases, V lost 2 bases, and 3 bases had no gene match. Per the germline V gene, CDR1 is SGHNT and CDR2 is YYREEE (reference sequence). The CDR3 DNA reads as TGTGCCAGCAGCTTAACTAGCGGGAGTGCCGGGGAGCTGTTTTTT. Translation: CASSLTSGSAGELFF.

This clone showed up just a few times. The rearrangement uses TRBV19 and TRBJ2-5, with 9 bases that match TRBD2. Looked up from germline, CDR1 is LNHDA and CDR2 is SQIVND (reference sequence). The V and J ends lost 5 bases and 5 bases, in that order; junction bases with no gene match: 9. CDR3 size: 15 residues. The CDR3 nucleotides are TGTGCCAGTAGTGGATATGGCGGGAGGGGGGAGACCCAGTACTTC. The encoded protein is CASSGYGGRGETQYF.

In nucleotides, the CDR3 is TGTGCCTGGAGTCCAGTTCCGAGTGAGCAGTTCTTC. The encoded protein is CAWSPVPSEQFF. The chain employs TRBV30 and TRBJ2-1; D gene unclear. From germline, CDR1 is GTSNPN and CDR2 SVGIG (reference sequence). CDR3 length: 12 amino acids. Trimming took 2 bases from V and 9 from J, leaving 11 bases between them.

The rearrangement uses TRBV6-5 and TRBJ2-6; D remains unclear. This CDR3 has 13 residues. Germline V gene lookup returns CDR1 MNHEY and CDR2 SVGAGI. V lost 7 bases to trimming and J lost 2 bases, with 6 bases between them. The CDR3 sequence: CASTRPGANVLTF. CDR3 coding DNA: TGTGCCAGCACCCGTCCTGGGGCCAACGTCCTGACTTTC.